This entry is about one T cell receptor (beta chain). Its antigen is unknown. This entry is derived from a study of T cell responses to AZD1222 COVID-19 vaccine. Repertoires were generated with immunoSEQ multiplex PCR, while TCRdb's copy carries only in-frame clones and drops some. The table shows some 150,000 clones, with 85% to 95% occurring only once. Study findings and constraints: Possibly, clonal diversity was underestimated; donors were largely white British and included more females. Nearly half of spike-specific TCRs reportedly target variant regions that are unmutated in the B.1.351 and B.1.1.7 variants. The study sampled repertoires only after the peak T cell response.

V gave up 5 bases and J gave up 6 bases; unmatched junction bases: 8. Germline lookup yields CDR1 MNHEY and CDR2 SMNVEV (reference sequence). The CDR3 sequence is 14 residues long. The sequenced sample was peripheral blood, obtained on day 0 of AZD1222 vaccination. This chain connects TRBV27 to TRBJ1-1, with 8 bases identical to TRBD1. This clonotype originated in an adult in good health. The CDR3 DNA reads TGTGCCAGCAGTGACTACAGGGGGAGGGCTGAAGCTTTCTTT. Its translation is CASSDYRGRAEAFF.